The 5 T cell receptor beta chains listed next were all sequenced from one sample in a study of CD8 T cells in ankylosing spondylitis. Notes on the study in general: Ankylosing spondylitis blood appeared to be characterized by a TCR beta motif of under ten highly homologous variants.

TCRdb redid the calling of the 5' RACE reads with MiXCR, one entry per CDR3 protein. Here the sample spans around 390,000 distinct CDR3 sequences, approximately 20% being singletons. Their cognate antigens are unknown. Sequencing input: blood, either unsorted or a sorted T cell fraction (not recorded which). These receptors were obtained from a male donor with ankylosing spondylitis.

This clonotype was observed a handful of times. CDR3 DNA: TGCGCCAGCAGCCTGGAGGGACTAGCGAACACAGATACGCAGTATTTT. The encoded protein is CASSLEGLANTDTQYF. The chain has TRBV5-1 and TRBJ2-3, with 10 bases aligning to TRBD2. V lost 4 bases, J lost 2 bases, and 7 bases stayed unmatched. Per the germline V gene, CDR1 is SGHRS and CDR2 is YFSETQ. The CDR3 spans 16 residues.

The V gene is TRBV7-2, the J gene TRBJ1-3; the D is unclear. This CDR3 has 15 amino acids. Germline V lookup: CDR1 SGHTA, CDR2 FQGNSA. V dropped 1 base and J dropped 2 bases, with 9 bases sitting between them. The CDR3 loop reads CASSLVGFPGNTIYF. The CDR3 DNA is TGTGCCAGCAGCTTAGTGGGGTTCCCTGGAAACACCATATATTTT.

This clonotype was found a few times. This rearrangement joins TRBV11-1 to TRBJ2-1; D is perhaps TRBD2 (5 bases). Trimming cost V 2 bases and J 6 bases, with 20 bases left between them. Looked up from germline, CDR1 is SGHAT and CDR2 is FQDESV (reference sequence). This CDR3 region has 17 residues. The CDR3 loop is CASSLTVREGASNEQFF. Here the CDR3 DNA reads TGTGCCAGCAGCTTAACGGTTCGTGAGGGAGCAAGCAATGAGCAGTTCTTC. Together with reference TRBV11-1 and TRBJ2-1, the CDR3 gives the full variable domain: EAEVAQSPRYKITEKSQAVAFWCDPISGHATLYWYRQILGQGPELLVQFQDESVVDDSQLPKDRFSAERLKGVDSTLKIQPAELGDSAMYLCASSLTVREGASNEQFFGPGTRLTVL.

This clonotype was seen only a few times. The rearrangement links TRBV2 to TRBJ1-5; D is unclear. V was trimmed by 4 bases and J by 2 bases, leaving 12 bases between them. CDR1 is SNHLY, CDR2 FYNNEI, per germline. This CDR3 region has 15 residues. CDR3 sequence reads: CASSVDAGGNQPQHF. CDR3 DNA sequence: TGTGCCAGCAGTGTGGATGCTGGCGGCAATCAGCCCCAGCATTTT.

This clonotype was detected only a few times. As DNA, the CDR3 is TGTGCCAGCACCTTCCGGGGGGCGCGGAACACTGAAGCTTTCTTT. This gives the protein CASTFRGARNTEAFF. The chain employs TRBV28 and TRBJ1-1; tentative D call: TRBD1 (6 bases). Germline-derived CDR1 and CDR2 are MDHEN and SYDVKM. This CDR3 contains 15 residues. V lost 7 bases, J lost 1 base, and 16 bases lay in between.